The 8 T cell receptor beta chains below come from one sample, sequenced in a study of T cells after yellow fever vaccination. TCRdb re-derived calls from the 5' RACE reads in MiXCR, one entry per CDR3 protein. The sample holds over 110,000 distinct CDR3 sequences, roughly 8.2% seen once. This material consisted of CD4+ T cells sorted from PBMCs, taken 5 days after the yellow fever booster vaccination. These receptor sequences come from a young man who received the YFV17D yellow fever vaccine.

This clonotype appeared many times. V gene TRBV5-4 combines with J gene TRBJ2-1; D is undetermined. CDR1 is SGHNT and CDR2 is YYREEE in the germline V gene (reference sequence). V gave up 1 base and J gave up 9 bases, with 11 bases separating them. This CDR3 has 13 residues. The CDR3 bases are TGTGCCAGCAGCTTGACGACATCCCTTGAGCAGTTCTTC. It yields the protein CASSLTTSLEQFF.

This clonotype was counted at least ten times. The rearrangement uses TRBV7-9 and TRBJ2-7; D is uncertain. The V end lost 4 bases, the J end lost 2 bases, and 9 bases lay between the germline ends. Germline V gene lookup returns CDR1 SEHNR and CDR2 FQNEAQ (reference sequence). This CDR3 contains 13 residues. CDR3 residues: CASSSPATYEQYF. The CDR3 bases are TGTGCCAGCAGCTCCCCGGCTACCTACGAGCAGTACTTC.

This clonotype was detected many times. CDR3: CSAKNEGQGNDEQYF. CDR3 nucleotide sequence: TGCAGTGCAAAAAACGAGGGCCAGGGGAACGACGAGCAGTACTTC. The genes are TRBV20-1 and TRBJ2-7, with D perhaps TRBD1 (6 bases). The V gene lost 6 bases and the J gene lost 5 bases, with 23 bases spanning the gap. CDR3 size: 15 residues. Per germline, CDR1 DFQATT and CDR2 SNEGSKA (reference sequence).

The sample holds many counts of this clonotype. The genes are TRBV5-6 and TRBJ2-3, with no clear D. Germline V lookup: CDR1 SGHDT, CDR2 YYEEEE. This CDR3 has 13 residues. Trimming left V 6 bases short and J 0 bases short, with 8 bases between. Here the CDR3 reads CASNGISTDTQYF. The CDR3 bases are TGTGCCAGCAATGGAATTAGCACAGATACGCAGTATTTT.

The table lists this clonotype with many counts. The J gene is TRBJ1-2, the V gene TRBV20-1; D unclear. With 6 bases removed from V and 4 bases from J, the gap between germline ends came to 9 bases. Per germline, CDR1 DFQATT and CDR2 SNEGSKA (reference sequence). The CDR3 contains 11 residues. For the CDR3, the DNA is TGCAGTGCAGGGAGTAGCTATGGCTACACCTTC. Protein sequence: CSAGSSYGYTF.

This chain connects TRBV4-3 to TRBJ2-7; D might be TRBD1 (6 bases). Germline V CDR1 and CDR2: LGHNA, YSLEER. CDR3 length equals 14 residues. V was cut by 4 bases and J by 4 bases, with 14 bases left in between. Here the CDR3 reads CASSPSLDRYEQYF. The CDR3 DNA follows: TGCGCCAGCAGCCCCTCTCTCGACAGGTACGAGCAGTACTTC.

This clonotype was counted many times. The rearrangement uses TRBV20-1 and TRBJ2-7; the D gene is possibly TRBD1 (6 bases). The germline V gene encodes CDR1 DFQATT and CDR2 SNEGSKA (reference sequence). The V and J ends lost 5 bases and 5 bases respectively, with 19 bases between them. The length of the CDR3 is 14 residues. The CDR3, as DNA: TGCAGTGCTGAGAACGCCAGGGGCACGAACGAGCAGTACTTC. Translating gives CSAENARGTNEQYF.

This clonotype was detected ten times or more. CDR3 nucleotides: TGTGCCAGCACCACGCGTAACAATGAGCAGTTCTTC. Its translation: CASTTRNNEQFF. The rearrangement uses TRBV9 and TRBJ2-1; D remains unclear. The CDR3 contains 12 residues. Trimming left V 6 bases short and J 5 bases short, with 9 bases between. CDR1 is SGDLS and CDR2 is YYNGEE in the germline V gene.